The 7 T cell receptor beta chains below were found in one sample sequenced in a study of T cell clonality in common variable immunodeficiency. Measured with immunoSEQ multiplex PCR; TCRdb has only the in-frame clones, and not every one. The sample has some 64,000 clones, none seen only once; the top ten hold about 1.7%. Specimen: peripheral blood mononuclear cells. Source of these receptors: a person aged 18 to 69 in good health.

Turning to this clone: The read terminates 3 residues ahead of where the CDR3 ends, so the germline J gene completes it. This chain links TRBV7-9 with TRBJ1-2; TRBD1 aligns across 7 bases. The V gene's germline CDR1 is SEHNR and CDR2 FQNEAQ (reference sequence). The CDR3 has 13 residues. V lost 3 bases and J lost 4; bases outside the gene matches: 2. CDR3 DNA (partial): TGTGCCAGCAGCTTTGGACAGGTCTATGGC. Translated, it gives CASSFGQVYG. The whole CDR3 sequence reads CASSFGQVYGYTF.

At least ten counts were recorded for this clone. The CDR3 is cut off 3 residues early in the read; its end comes from the germline J gene. The chain carries TRBV7-8 and TRBJ2-6, with D tentatively TRBD2 (6 bases). In germline, CDR1 is SGHVS, CDR2 FQNEAQ. This CDR3 region has 17 residues. The ends were cut back, 5 bases at V and 2 bases at J, with 16 bases in the middle. The chain's CDR3 is CASSPLGGSAGANVLTF. The part of the CDR3 DNA that was read is TGTGCCAGCAGCCCTCTCGGGGGTAGCGCTGGGGCCAACGTC.

This clone was counted ten times or more. The missing CDR3 end, 3 residues past where the read stops, is filled in from the germline J gene. The chain carries TRBV7-8 and TRBJ1-2, with TRBD1 identical over 8 bases. The V gene's germline CDR1 is SGHVS and CDR2 FQNEAQ. This CDR3 spans 18 amino acids. Trimming at V came to 5 bases and at J to 3 bases, leaving 17 bases not matched to a gene. CDR3 bases read: TGTGCCAGCAGCCCTGAATTCATAACGGACAGGGCAGACTATGGC. Its protein product is CASSPEFITDRADYG. Given in full, the CDR3 is CASSPEFITDRADYGYTF.

In its sample, this clone was seen many times. With the read ending 3 residues before the CDR3 end, the germline J gene is used to fill in that end. The rearrangement uses TRBV12-3 or TRBV12-4 and TRBJ1-5, with a tentative D call TRBD1 (5 bases). Trimming left V 8 bases short and J 4 bases short, with 15 bases between. The CDR3 spans 14 residues. Partial CDR3 DNA: TGTGCCAGCTCTCAGGGCAGGCAGAATCAGCCC. It encodes CASSQGRQNQP. The complete CDR3 protein is CASSQGRQNQPQHF.

This clone came up many times. Read data end 3 residues before the CDR3 end; the end is taken from the germline J gene. This chain joins TRBV6-1 and TRBJ1-2; possible D gene TRBD1, 5 bases. This CDR3 contains 13 residues. CDR1 MNHNS and CDR2 SASEGT come from the germline V gene. The ends were cut back, 3 bases at V and 7 bases at J, with 12 bases in the middle. This chain's CDR3 is CASSDQGRSGYTF. CDR3 DNA, as far as it was read: TGTGCCAGCAGTGACCAGGGAAGGTCTGGC.

This clone was picked up a small number of times. The CDR3 end is not reached by the read, which stops 3 residues before it; the germline J gene fills it in. The chain is built from TRBV30 and TRBJ1-1, with D perhaps matching TRBD1 (5 bases). Per germline, CDR1 GTSNPN and CDR2 SVGIG (reference sequence). The CDR3 sequence is 12 residues long. The CDR3 protein is CAWSPTSGGAFF. Partial CDR3 DNA: TGTGCCTGGAGCCCTACTAGCGGGGGG.

This clone was observed at least ten times. With the read ending 3 residues before the CDR3 end, the germline J gene is used to fill in that end. The genes are TRBV2 and TRBJ1-4; TRBD1 matches at 9 bases. Germline assignment: CDR1 SNHLY and CDR2 FYNNEI. The trim removed 8 bases at V and 5 bases at J, leaving 3 bases unmatched. CDR3 length: 13 amino acids. The CDR3 reads CASGTGRNEKLFF. Partial CDR3 DNA: TGTGCCAGCGGGACAGGGCGCAATGAAAAA.